The rows below give T cell receptor beta chains drawn from one sample of a study of T cell responses to AZD1222 COVID-19 vaccine. Sequencing was performed with immunoSEQ multiplex PCR; in TCRdb, only in-frame clones are kept and a portion is missing. The data contain approximately 180,000 clones, 88% of them singletons. The source material was peripheral blood, sampled 28 days after the second AZD1222 dose. Receptors originate from an adult who received the AZD1222 COVID-19 vaccine. CDR3s include the opening cysteine and the closing phenylalanine or tryptophan. The D gene is left open where the match is weak. Some rows mark clone size as missing; the rest say once, few, many or name a class of expanded clone.

>NA|15|NA|TRBJ2-1|TRBV6-2/TRBV6-3
TGTGCCAGCAGTTACCTCGGGACGGAATACAATGAGCAGTTCTTC
CASSYLGTEYNEQFF
>NA|14|NA|TRBJ1-6|TRBV4-1
TGCGCCAGCAGCCAAGGTGGCCGTAATTCACCCCTCCACTTT
CASSQGGRNSPLHF
>NA|13|NA|TRBJ1-5|TRBV11-2
TGTGCCAGCAGGGGGTCTTTAGGTGAGGCCCAGCATTTT
CASRGSLGEAQHF
>once|14|TRBD2|TRBJ2-7|TRBV14
TGTGCCAGCAGCCAAGGCGGGAGCTCCTACGAGCAGTACTTC
CASSQGGSSYEQYF
>NA|19|NA|TRBJ2-3|TRBV9
TGTGCCAGCAGCCTAAGAGGTCCGGGAGCGGCCTCTAGCACAGATACGCAGTATTTT
CASSLRGPGAASSTDTQYF
>NA|17|NA|TRBJ2-1|TRBV4-1
TGCGCCAGCAGCCAAGATCCCGGCGGGCACTCCTACAATGAGCAGTTCTTC
CASSQDPGGHSYNEQFF
>NA|17|NA|TRBJ2-7|TRBV3-1/TRBV3-2
TGTGCCAGCAGCCAAGCTGGGTGGGGACAAACTTCCTACGAGCAGTACTTC
CASSQAGWGQTSYEQYF
>NA|16|NA|TRBJ2-3|TRBV3-1/TRBV3-2
TGTGCCAGCAGCCAAGGACGGGGCCCTAGCACAGATACGCAGTATTTT
CASSQGRGPSTDTQYF
>NA|15|TRBD1|TRBJ1-1|TRBV18
TGTGCCAGCTCACCCGAGACAGGGCGGAACACTGAAGCTTTCTTT
CASSPETGRNTEAFF
>NA|13|NA|TRBJ2-3|TRBV11-1
TGTGCCAGCAGCAACCGACAGCCAGATACGCAGTATTTT
CASSNRQPDTQYF
>NA|13|NA|TRBJ1-6|TRBV7-6
TGTGCCAGCAGCGGGACGGGGAATTCACCCCTCCACTTT
CASSGTGNSPLHF
>NA|17|TRBD2|TRBJ2-3|TRBV4-3
TGCGCCAGCAGCTCCCGGGCTAGCGGGAGGGGTGCAGATACGCAGTATTTT
CASSSRASGRGADTQYF
>NA|15|NA|TRBJ1-2|TRBV18
TGTGCCAGCTCACTTCAAACCGGGGGCAACTATGGCTACACCTTC
CASSLQTGGNYGYTF
>NA|13|NA|TRBJ2-7|TRBV5-1
TGCGCCAGCAGCGTCGGGAGTAGGTACGAGCAGTACTTC
CASSVGSRYEQYF
>NA|13|NA|TRBJ1-1|TRBV19
TGTGCCCCATCCGGGCCAAGGAACACTGAAGCTTTCTTT
CAPSGPRNTEAFF
>NA|18|NA|TRBJ2-5|TRBV19
TGTGCCAGTAGTATAGATCTGGGATGGGGCACACGACCCGAGACCCAGTACTTC
CASSIDLGWGTRPETQYF
>few|11|NA|TRBJ2-7|TRBV5-1
TGCGCCAGCAGCTTGGACTACGAGCAGTACTTC
CASSLDYEQYF
>NA|15|NA|TRBJ1-2|TRBV11-2
TGTGCCAGCAGCTCAAAAGATACAGGGTACTATGGCTACACCTTC
CASSSKDTGYYGYTF
>NA|17|TRBD1|TRBJ1-5|TRBV28
TGTGCCAGCAGTCACCAGACAGGGAGCGGCGTAGATCAGCCCCAGCATTTT
CASSHQTGSGVDQPQHF
>many|15|TRBD1|TRBJ2-7|TRBV7-2
TGTGCCAGCAGACCGGCGAGACAGGGCCTCTACGAGCAGTACTTC
CASRPARQGLYEQYF
>NA|12|NA|TRBJ2-3|TRBV11-1
TGTGCCAGCAGCTCCCCCCTAGATACGCAGTATTTT
CASSSPLDTQYF
>NA|11|NA|TRBJ2-5|TRBV20-1
TGCAGTGCTACGGGAGAAGAGACCCAGTACTTC
CSATGEETQYF
>NA|17|NA|TRBJ2-2|TRBV11-3
TGTGCCAGCAGCACCCCCGGGGGGACAGGCGACACCGGGGAGCTGTTTTTT
CASSTPGGTGDTGELFF
>NA|16|TRBD2|TRBJ2-5|TRBV5-1
TGCGCCAGCAGCTTGGGACTAGCGGGGCTCCAAGAGACCCAGTACTTC
CASSLGLAGLQETQYF
>NA|13|NA|TRBJ2-7|TRBV7-9
TGTGCCAGCAGCTTAGACAGCACCTACGAGCAGTACTTC
CASSLDSTYEQYF
>NA|14|NA|TRBJ1-5|TRBV28
TGTGCCAGCAGTTTAGATGGGGCTAGGCAGCCCCAGCATTTT
CASSLDGARQPQHF
>NA|15|NA|TRBJ2-1|TRBV9
TGTGCCAGCAGCGTAGCAGGTACGAGTAGCAATGAGCAGTTCTTC
CASSVAGTSSNEQFF